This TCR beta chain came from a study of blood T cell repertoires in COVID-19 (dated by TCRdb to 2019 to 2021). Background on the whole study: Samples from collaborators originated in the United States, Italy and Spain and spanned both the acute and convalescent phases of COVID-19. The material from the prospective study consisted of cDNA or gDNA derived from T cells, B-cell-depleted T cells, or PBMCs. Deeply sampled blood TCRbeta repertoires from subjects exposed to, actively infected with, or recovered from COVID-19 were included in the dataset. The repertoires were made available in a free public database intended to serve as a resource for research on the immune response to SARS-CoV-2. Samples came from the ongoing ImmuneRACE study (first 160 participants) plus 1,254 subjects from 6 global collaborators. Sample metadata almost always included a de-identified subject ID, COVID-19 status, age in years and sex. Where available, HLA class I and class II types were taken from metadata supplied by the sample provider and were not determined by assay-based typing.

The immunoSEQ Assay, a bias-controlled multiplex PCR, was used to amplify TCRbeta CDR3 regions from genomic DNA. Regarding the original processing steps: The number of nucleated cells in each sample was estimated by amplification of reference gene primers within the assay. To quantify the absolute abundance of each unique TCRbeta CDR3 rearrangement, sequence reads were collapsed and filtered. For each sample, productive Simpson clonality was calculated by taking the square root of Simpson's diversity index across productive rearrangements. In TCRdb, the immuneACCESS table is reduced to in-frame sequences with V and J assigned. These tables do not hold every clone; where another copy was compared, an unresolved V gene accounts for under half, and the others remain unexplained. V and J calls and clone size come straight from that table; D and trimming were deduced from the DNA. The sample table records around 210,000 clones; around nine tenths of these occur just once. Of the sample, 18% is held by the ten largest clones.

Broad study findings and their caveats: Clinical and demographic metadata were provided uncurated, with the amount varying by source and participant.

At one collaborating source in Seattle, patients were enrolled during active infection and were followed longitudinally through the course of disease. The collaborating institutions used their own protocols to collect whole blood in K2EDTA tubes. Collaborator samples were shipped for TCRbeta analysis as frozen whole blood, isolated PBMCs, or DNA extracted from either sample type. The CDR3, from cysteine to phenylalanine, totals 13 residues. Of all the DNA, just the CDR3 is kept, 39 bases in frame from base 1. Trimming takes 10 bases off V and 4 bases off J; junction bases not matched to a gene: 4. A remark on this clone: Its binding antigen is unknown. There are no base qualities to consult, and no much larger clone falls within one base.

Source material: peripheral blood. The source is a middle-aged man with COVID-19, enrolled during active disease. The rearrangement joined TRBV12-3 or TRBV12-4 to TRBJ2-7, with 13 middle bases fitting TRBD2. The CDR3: CATRTSGSYEQYF. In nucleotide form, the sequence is TGTGCCACCAGGACTAGCGGGAGTTACGAGCAGTACTTC.